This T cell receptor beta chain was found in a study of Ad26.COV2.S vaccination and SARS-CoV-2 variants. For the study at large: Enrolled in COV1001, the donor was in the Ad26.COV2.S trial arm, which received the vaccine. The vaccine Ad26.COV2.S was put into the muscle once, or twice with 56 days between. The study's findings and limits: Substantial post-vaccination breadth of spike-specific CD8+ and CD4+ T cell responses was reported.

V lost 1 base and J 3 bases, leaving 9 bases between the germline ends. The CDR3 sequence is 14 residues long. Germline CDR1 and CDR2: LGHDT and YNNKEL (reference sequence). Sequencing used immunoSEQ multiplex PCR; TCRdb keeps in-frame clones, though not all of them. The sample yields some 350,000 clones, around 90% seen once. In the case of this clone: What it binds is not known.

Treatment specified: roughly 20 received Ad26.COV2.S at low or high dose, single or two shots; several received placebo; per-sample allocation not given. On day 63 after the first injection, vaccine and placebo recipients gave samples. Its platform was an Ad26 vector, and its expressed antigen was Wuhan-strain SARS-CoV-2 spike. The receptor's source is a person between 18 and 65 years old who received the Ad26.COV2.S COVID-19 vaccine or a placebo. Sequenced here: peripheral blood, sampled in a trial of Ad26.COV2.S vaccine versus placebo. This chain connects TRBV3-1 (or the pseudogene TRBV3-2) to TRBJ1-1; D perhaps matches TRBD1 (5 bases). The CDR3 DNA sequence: TGTGCCAGCAGCCAAGGGGGCAGATACACTGAAGCTTTCTTT. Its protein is CASSQGGRYTEAFF.